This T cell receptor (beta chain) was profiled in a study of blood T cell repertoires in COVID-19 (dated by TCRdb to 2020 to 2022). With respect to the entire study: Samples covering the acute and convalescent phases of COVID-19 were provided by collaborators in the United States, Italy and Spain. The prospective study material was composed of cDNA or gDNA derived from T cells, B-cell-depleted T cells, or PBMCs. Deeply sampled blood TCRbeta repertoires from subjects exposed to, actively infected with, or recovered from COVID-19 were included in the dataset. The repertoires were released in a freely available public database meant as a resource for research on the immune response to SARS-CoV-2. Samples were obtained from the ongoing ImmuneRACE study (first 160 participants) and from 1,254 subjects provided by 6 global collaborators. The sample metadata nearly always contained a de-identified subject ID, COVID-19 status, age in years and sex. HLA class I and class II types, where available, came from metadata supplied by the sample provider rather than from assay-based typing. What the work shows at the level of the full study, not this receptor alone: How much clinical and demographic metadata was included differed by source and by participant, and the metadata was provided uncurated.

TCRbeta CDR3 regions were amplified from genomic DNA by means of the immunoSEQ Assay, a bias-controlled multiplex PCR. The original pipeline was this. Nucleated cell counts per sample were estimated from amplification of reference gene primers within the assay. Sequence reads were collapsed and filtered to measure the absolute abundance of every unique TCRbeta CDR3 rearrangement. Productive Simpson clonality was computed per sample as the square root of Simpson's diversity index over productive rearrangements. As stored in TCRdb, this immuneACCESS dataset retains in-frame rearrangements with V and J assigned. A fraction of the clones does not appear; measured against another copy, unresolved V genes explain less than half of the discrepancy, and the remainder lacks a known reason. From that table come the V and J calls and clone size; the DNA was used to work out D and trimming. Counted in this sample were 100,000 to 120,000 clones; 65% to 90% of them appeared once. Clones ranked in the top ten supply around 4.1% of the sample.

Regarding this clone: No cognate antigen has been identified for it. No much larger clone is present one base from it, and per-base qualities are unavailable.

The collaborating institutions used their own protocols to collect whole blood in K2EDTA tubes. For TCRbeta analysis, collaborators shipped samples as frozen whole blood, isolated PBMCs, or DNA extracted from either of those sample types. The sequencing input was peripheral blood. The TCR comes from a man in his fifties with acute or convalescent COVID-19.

The nucleotide sequence reads as follows: TGTGCCAGCAGTTACTCGATAGGGACTACTGAACTGTTTTTT. Translated, it gives CASSYSIGTTELFF. This chain joins TRBV6-5 to TRBJ2-2, and TRBD2 aligns with 7 junction nucleotides. The CDR3 starts with the cysteine, ends with the phenylalanine, and has 14 residues. Only the CDR3 portion is preserved as DNA: 42 bases, with reading frame beginning at the first base. After removal of 0 bases from V and 14 bases from J, the junction retains 9 bases not matched to a gene. From a lookup of the germline V gene, CDR1 and CDR2 are MNHEY and SVGAGI.